The 9 T cell receptor beta chains below all came from one sample that was sequenced in a study of cytomegalovirus exposure and HLA in healthy donors. The primer mix had 60 Vbeta and 13 Jbeta primers. TCRdb's table, derived via immunoSEQ multiplex PCR, lists solely in-frame clones and lacks some. The sample lists about 200,000 clones, approximately 80% occurring once. The sample comprised PBMCs. The receptor set was obtained from a girl aged 2 to 10 in good health and CMV-seronegative.

The J gene is TRBJ2-3, the V gene TRBV4-1; 7 bases line up with TRBD2. V trimming: 2 bases; J trimming: 8 bases; junction bases outside the gene matches: 13. CDR1 is MGHRA and CDR2 is YSYEKL in the germline V gene. The CDR3 loop spans 16 amino acids. The CDR3 nucleotides are TGCGCCAGCAGCCAACCGCGGGAGTCCCATGGGGGTACGCAGTATTTT. Translation: CASSQPRESHGGTQYF.

This clone was found a few times. The genes are TRBV6-6 and TRBJ1-1; D is perhaps TRBD1 (5 bases). The germline V gene encodes CDR1 MNHNY and CDR2 SVGAGI (reference sequence). Trimming took off 2 bases at V and 5 bases at J, with 9 bases between the two ends. The length of the CDR3 is 13 residues. This CDR3 is CASSYLKGTEAFF. CDR3 DNA: TGTGCCAGCAGTTACCTCAAGGGGACTGAAGCTTTCTTT.

The genes are TRBV5-1 and TRBJ2-7; weak D call: TRBD2 (5 bases). The CDR3 is made up of 15 amino acids. The V gene lost 3 bases and the J gene lost 0 bases, with 13 bases spanning the gap. Per the germline V gene, CDR1 is SGHRS and CDR2 is YFSETQ. The CDR3 loop reads CASSSDLANSYEQYF. The DNA for the CDR3 is TGCGCCAGCAGCTCGGACCTAGCAAACTCCTACGAGCAGTACTTC.

The chain carries TRBV6-4 and TRBJ2-2; 9 bases are shared with TRBD1. The CDR3 covers 15 residues. V gave up 7 bases and J gave up 4 bases; unmatched junction bases: 7. From germline, CDR1 is MRHNA and CDR2 SNTAGT. CDR3 sequence: CASTPGQGFTGELFF. The CDR3 region has the DNA TGTGCCAGCACCCCGGGACAGGGCTTCACCGGGGAGCTGTTTTTT.

This rearrangement joins TRBV5-4 to TRBJ1-1, with 7 positions matching TRBD1. Germline CDR1 SGHNT, CDR2 YYREEE (reference sequence). V was clipped by 0 bases and J by 8 bases; unmatched bases: 4. This CDR3 is built from 13 residues. The CDR3 region has the DNA TGTGCCAGCAGCTTGGGACAGGGAAGGGAAGCTTTCTTT. It encodes CASSLGQGREAFF. The full variable domain, with the rest looked up from reference TRBV5-4 and TRBJ1-1, is ETGVTQSPTHLIKTRGQQVTLRCSSQSGHNTVSWYQQALGQGPQFIFQYYREEENGRGNFPPRFSGLQFPNYSSELNVNALELDDSALYLCASSLGQGREAFFGQGTRLTVV.

This chain uses TRBV6-6 with TRBJ2-7; 8 bases agree with TRBD1. Per the germline V gene, CDR1 is MNHNY and CDR2 is SVGAGI (reference sequence). The V and J ends lost 2 bases and 0 bases, in that order; junction bases with no gene match: 6. There are 16 residues in the CDR3. The CDR3 here is CASSYGDGQGSYEQYF. In DNA form, the CDR3 reads TGTGCCAGCAGTTACGGAGACGGACAGGGCTCCTACGAGCAGTACTTC.

This chain joins TRBV30 and TRBJ2-5; 7 bases agree with TRBD1. V was pared by 2 bases and J by 5 bases, with 2 bases of the junction left unmatched. In germline, CDR1 is GTSNPN, CDR2 SVGIG (reference sequence). The CDR3 loop spans 12 amino acids. The chain's CDR3 is CAWSPGQETQYF. Here the CDR3 DNA reads TGTGCCTGGAGTCCGGGACAGGAGACCCAGTACTTC.

The V gene is TRBV19, the J gene TRBJ1-5; TRBD1 aligns across 8 bases. Losses at the gene ends were 9 bases for V and 6 bases for J; bases not matched to a gene: 7. Germline CDR1 LNHDA, CDR2 SQIVND (reference sequence). This CDR3 is built from 13 residues. CDR3 amino acids: CASQRQGIQPQHF. CDR3 sequence (DNA): TGTGCCAGCCAAAGACAGGGGATTCAGCCCCAGCATTTT. The full variable domain, with the rest looked up from reference TRBV19 and TRBJ1-5, is DGGITQSPKYLFRKEGQNVTLSCEQNLNHDAMYWYRQDPGQGLRLIYYSQIVNDFQKGDIAEGYSVSREKKESFPLTVTSAQKNPTAFYLCASQRQGIQPQHFGDGTRLSIL.

The genes are TRBV10-1 and TRBJ2-2; TRBD2 might be the D (6 bases). The CDR3 runs to 16 residues. The germline CDR1 and CDR2 sequences are WNHNN and SYGVQD (reference sequence). V lost 3 bases and J 0 bases, leaving 11 bases between the germline ends. The CDR3 reads CASSDPGVSNTGELFF. The CDR3 nucleotides are TGCGCCAGCAGTGATCCGGGGGTCTCGAACACCGGGGAGCTGTTTTTT.